The table lists the clone carrying this TCR beta chain with many counts. The CDR3 contains 14 residues. J was trimmed by 7 bases and V by 3 bases; bases with no gene match: 6. The germline V gene has CDR1 LGHNA and CDR2 YSLEER. TCRdb used MiXCR to reprocess the RT-PCR reads, holding one entry per CDR3 protein. The repertoire holds fewer than 800,000 distinct CDR3 sequences, with 12% to 15% as singletons. The chain combines TRBV4-3 with TRBJ2-1, with 7 bases aligning to TRBD1. Sequenced sample: memory CD4+ T cells from blood. The receptor was isolated from a female donor in good health, serving as a healthy control. CDR3 nucleotide sequence: TGCGCCAGCAGCCAGGCTTTGACAGGGAATGAGCAGTTCTTC. As protein: CASSQALTGNEQFF.